Each of the 13 T cell receptor beta chains below was sequenced from the same sample in a study of T cells in localized non-small cell lung cancer. Sequencing was performed with immunoSEQ multiplex PCR; in TCRdb, only in-frame clones are kept and a portion is missing. Of 53,000 or so clones in the sample, just over 90% were seen once. The sample consisted of peripheral blood, taken before any cancer treatment. The receptors come from a man aged 35 to 69 with stage I lung adenocarcinoma.

The V gene is TRBV2, the J gene TRBJ2-3; 8 bases line up with TRBD2. The germline CDR1 and CDR2 sequences are SNHLY and FYNNEI. The V gene end was trimmed by 6 bases and the J gene end by 2 bases; junction bases not matched to a gene: 7. The CDR3 contains 15 residues. CDR3 region: CASSPLAEHTDTQYF. In DNA, the CDR3 is TGTGCCAGCAGCCCACTAGCGGAGCACACAGATACGCAGTATTTT.

The chain combines TRBV29-1 with TRBJ2-7; the D is unclear. V shed 6 bases and J shed 0 bases, with 12 bases lying between them. Germline V gene data show CDR1 as SQVTM and CDR2 as ANQGSEA. This CDR3 region has 13 residues. This CDR3 reads CSVQLAYSYEQYF. The CDR3 region has the DNA TGCAGCGTCCAATTAGCTTACTCCTACGAGCAGTACTTC.

This chain connects TRBV7-2 to TRBJ2-7, with 7 nucleotides matching TRBD1. The germline V gene encodes CDR1 SGHTA and CDR2 FQGNSA. The CDR3 sequence is 14 residues long. V lost 5 bases and J lost 4; bases outside the gene matches: 8. For the CDR3, the DNA is TGTGCCAGCAGCGCCTCGGGACAGCATTACGAGCAGTACTTC. It codes for CASSASGQHYEQYF.

The chain links TRBV4-1 to TRBJ2-7; 11 nucleotides line up with TRBD2. This CDR3 contains 17 residues. From germline, CDR1 is MGHRA and CDR2 YSYEKL. V was clipped by 4 bases and J by 2 bases; unmatched bases: 10. CDR3 loop: CASSLEGVAGGPYEQYF. As DNA, the CDR3 is TGCGCCAGCAGCCTAGAAGGAGTAGCGGGAGGGCCCTACGAGCAGTACTTC.

This sequence joins TRBV5-6 and TRBJ2-2, with 8 bases aligning to TRBD1. V gave up 4 bases and J gave up 5 bases; unmatched junction bases: 7. The CDR3 runs to 15 residues. Germline V gene data show CDR1 as SGHDT and CDR2 as YYEEEE. CDR3 residues: CASSRRTGRTGELFF. The CDR3 nucleotides read TGTGCCAGCAGCCGGCGGACAGGGAGGACCGGGGAGCTGTTTTTT.

V and J are TRBV14 and TRBJ2-7; a possible D gene is TRBD1 (6 bases). Germline-derived CDR1 and CDR2 are SGHDN and FVKESK. The CDR3 has 14 amino acids. Trimming took off 0 bases at V and 3 bases at J, with 9 bases between the two ends. CDR3 sequence reads: CASSQDGGLYEQYF. DNA of the CDR3: TGTGCCAGCAGCCAAGATGGGGGCCTCTACGAGCAGTACTTC.

The V call is TRBV18, the J call TRBJ2-1, with 14 bases matching TRBD2. Trimming cost V 3 bases and J 1 base; bases outside gene matches: 5. This CDR3 spans 18 amino acids. Looked up from germline, CDR1 is KGHSH and CDR2 is LQKENI. The DNA of the CDR3 is TGTGCCAGCTCACCGGGACTAGCGGGAGAGAGATCCTACAATGAGCAGTTCTTC. Its protein product is CASSPGLAGERSYNEQFF. The variable domain in full, completed from reference TRBV18 and TRBJ2-1, reads NAGVMQNPRHLVRRRGQEARLRCSPMKGHSHVYWYRQLPEEGLKFMVYLQKENIIDESGMPKERFSAEFPKEGPSILRIQQVVRGDSAAYFCASSPGLAGERSYNEQFFGPGTRLTVL.

The J gene is TRBJ1-1, the V gene TRBV27; 8 positions match TRBD1. The CDR3 runs to 15 residues. Germline V gene lookup returns CDR1 MNHEY and CDR2 SMNVEV (reference sequence). J gave up 2 bases and V 5 bases, and 7 bases lay outside the gene matches. The CDR3 loop reads CASSPRTGLNTEAFF. CDR3 nucleotides: TGTGCCAGCAGTCCCCGGACAGGGTTAAACACTGAAGCTTTCTTT.

V and J are TRBV29-1 and TRBJ1-3; TRBD1 agrees at 9 bases. Looked up from germline, CDR1 is SQVTM and CDR2 is ANQGSEA. V gave up 3 bases and J gave up 5 bases; unmatched junction bases: 5. There are 14 residues in the CDR3. The CDR3 sequence is CSVDSTGGRNTIYF. The CDR3 DNA follows: TGCAGCGTTGATAGTACAGGGGGCAGAAACACCATATATTTT.

Of note for this clone: No conserved phenylalanine or tryptophan is present at the end of the CDR3, so a read error is the likely explanation. The chain joins TRBV19 to TRBJ2-7; D might be TRBD1 (5 bases). Trimming removed 1 base from V and 0 bases from J, with 10 bases in between. CDR1 and CDR2 (germline): LNHDA, SQIVND (reference sequence). The CDR3 is 15 amino acids. The chain's CDR3 is CASSIVGRLSYEQYL. In DNA form, the CDR3 reads TGTGCCAGTAGTATAGTGGGGCGACTCTCCTACGAGCAGTACCTC.

This rearrangement joins TRBV28 to TRBJ1-2, with 11 bases lining up with TRBD1. Germline-derived CDR1 and CDR2 are MDHEN and SYDVKM. The CDR3 loop spans 15 amino acids. V shed 4 bases, J shed 8 bases, and the junction held 9 bases outside the gene matches. Here the CDR3 DNA reads TGTGCCAGCAGTTCACCCCGGGACAGGGGGGTGGGCTACACCTTC. Protein sequence: CASSSPRDRGVGYTF.

Comment on this clone: Other DNA sequences in this specimen translate into the identical CDR3. CDR3 loop: CASSLVAGRHEQYF. The DNA for the CDR3 is TGTGCCAGCAGCTTAGTTGCGGGAAGACACGAGCAGTACTTC. V gene TRBV7-2 combines with J gene TRBJ2-7, with D possibly matching TRBD2 (6 bases). This CDR3 has 14 residues. Germline V CDR1 and CDR2: SGHTA, FQGNSA. Trimming removed 1 base at V and 5 bases at J, with 12 bases between.

The chain uses TRBV11-1 and TRBJ1-3, with 7 positions matching TRBD1. From germline, CDR1 is SGHAT and CDR2 FQDESV (reference sequence). The trim removed 5 bases at V and 0 bases at J, leaving 4 bases unmatched. The CDR3 runs to 15 residues. The CDR3 region has the DNA TGTGCCAGCAGCACACAGGGGAGCTCTGGAAACACCATATATTTT. Encoded protein: CASSTQGSSGNTIYF.